This T cell receptor (beta chain) was sequenced for a study of T cells after yellow fever vaccination. In making TCR cDNA, 5'RACE template switching added a universal primer site and UMIs to it. One entry per CDR3 protein, called by TCRdb with MiXCR from the 5' RACE reads. Of under 100,000 distinct CDR3 sequences listed, under 7% were seen once; the top ten hold about two fifths. At least ten counts were recorded for this clonotype. The CDR3 consists of 18 residues. The V gene is TRBV21-1, the J gene TRBJ1-6. TRBV21-1 counts as a pseudogene. The origin of this receptor is a man younger than 35 who received the YFV17D yellow fever vaccine. Here the sequenced sample was CD8+ T cells sorted from PBMCs, taken 10 days after the yellow fever booster vaccination. CDR3 sequence: CARLNRDSTDSYNSPLHF. For the CDR3, the DNA is TGTGCCAGATTAAACCGGGACTCCACGGACTCCTATAATTCACCCCTCCACTTT.